What follows are 8 T cell receptor beta chains derived from one specimen sequenced in a study of blood T cells in healthy people across ages. PCR was performed a second time for roughly 7 to 11 cycles using a sample-barcoded 5' primer and a J-beta primer mix. Each CDR3 protein gets one entry after TCRdb re-called the 5' RACE reads with MiXCR. The table records 1.5 million or so distinct CDR3 sequences, 35% to 45% of them present only once. Sequenced input: blood. All receptors come from a woman under 30 in good health.

The chain has TRBV30 and TRBJ1-1; possibly TRBD1 for D (5 bases). The CDR3 consists of 15 residues. Trimming took 3 bases from V and 2 from J, leaving 16 bases between them. From germline, CDR1 is GTSNPN and CDR2 SVGIG (reference sequence). The CDR3 nucleotides read TGTGCCTGGAGCGGGGGGATAGGAGTAAACACTGAAGCTTTCTTT. It encodes CAWSGGIGVNTEAFF.

There are many counts of this clonotype. A single base separates this from a much larger clone, so it may be a read error. The rearrangement uses TRBV5-1 and TRBJ2-3, with D perhaps matching TRBD2 (6 bases). Germline V gene sequence: CDR1 SGHRS, CDR2 YFSETQ. V lost 4 bases and J lost 1, with 10 bases in between. This CDR3 is 14 amino acids long. CDR3 in amino acids: CASSVASGTDTQYF. DNA of the CDR3: TGCGCCAGCAGCGTGGCTAGCGGCACAGATACGCAGTATTTT.

There are a few counts of this clonotype. This chain links TRBV6-2 or TRBV6-3 with TRBJ1-4, with 7 bases lining up with TRBD1. Losses at the gene ends were 1 base for V and 11 bases for J; bases not matched to a gene: 16. This CDR3 contains 17 residues. Per germline, CDR1 MNHEY and CDR2 SVGEGT. DNA for the CDR3: TGTGCCAGCAGTTACTTGGGCCAGACAGGGACGACGGATAAACTGTTTTTT. It yields the protein CASSYLGQTGTTDKLFF.

In its sample, this clonotype was seen many times. The rearrangement uses TRBV5-1 and TRBJ2-7, with D perhaps given as TRBD1 or TRBD2 (5 bases each). V lost 3 bases, J lost 7 bases, and 20 bases lay in between. This CDR3 is built from 15 residues. CDR1 is SGHRS, CDR2 YFSETQ, per germline. The CDR3 sequence: CASSWDERRYPEQYF. CDR3 coding DNA: TGCGCCAGCAGCTGGGACGAGAGGAGGTATCCGGAGCAGTACTTC. Filled out from reference TRBV5-1 and TRBJ2-7, the complete variable domain reads KAGVTQTPRYLIKTRGQQVTLSCSPISGHRSVSWYQQTPGQGLQFLFEYFSETQRNKGNFPGRFSGRQFSNSRSEMNVSTLELGDSALYLCASSWDERRYPEQYFGPGTRLTVT.

V gene TRBV10-3 combines with J gene TRBJ2-2, with D possibly TRBD1 on 5 matching bases. CDR1 and CDR2 (germline): ENHRY, SYGVKD. V lost 6 bases and J 8 bases, leaving 16 bases between the germline ends. The length of the CDR3 is 14 residues. CDR3 protein: CAISPDRDEGELFF. The CDR3 DNA sequence: TGTGCCATCAGCCCTGACAGAGATGAGGGGGAGCTGTTTTTT.

The chain joins TRBV7-2 to TRBJ2-1; no firm D call. The CDR3 totals 15 residues. CDR1 is SGHTA, CDR2 FQGNSA, per germline. V gave up 8 bases and J gave up 7 bases, with 21 bases separating them. The DNA of the CDR3 is TGTGCCAGCTCGGAGAGGCGATACTCAGGAAATGAGCAGTTCTTC. Translation gives CASSERRYSGNEQFF.

The rearrangement uses TRBV30 and TRBJ1-1, with D perhaps TRBD1 (5 bases). The CDR3 loop spans 11 amino acids. Germline assignment: CDR1 GTSNPN and CDR2 SVGIG (reference sequence). In nucleotides, the CDR3 is TGTCTGGCCAGGGAGAACACTGAAGCTTTCTTT. This gives the protein CLARENTEAFF.

V is TRBV29-1 and J is TRBJ1-1, with D maybe TRBD1 (6 bases). Between the trimmed V and J ends, which lost 4 bases and 5 bases, there was a span of 20 bases. The CDR3 covers 15 residues. Germline values: CDR1 SQVTM, CDR2 ANQGSEA. The CDR3 DNA follows: TGCAGCGTTGCGAGCGGGGGGCCGGGATGGACTGAAGCTTTCTTT. Residues: CSVASGGPGWTEAFF.